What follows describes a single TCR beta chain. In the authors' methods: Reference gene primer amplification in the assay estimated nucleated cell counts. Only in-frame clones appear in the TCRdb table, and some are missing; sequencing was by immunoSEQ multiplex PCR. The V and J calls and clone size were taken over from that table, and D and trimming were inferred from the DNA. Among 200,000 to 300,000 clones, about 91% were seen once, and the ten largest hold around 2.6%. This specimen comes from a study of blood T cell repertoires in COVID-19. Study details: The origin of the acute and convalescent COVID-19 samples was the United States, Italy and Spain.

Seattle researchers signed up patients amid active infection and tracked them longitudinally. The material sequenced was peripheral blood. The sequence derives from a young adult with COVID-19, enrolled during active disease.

This chain's CDR3 is CASSRSGLTSYEQYF. The DNA of the CDR3 is TGTGCCAGCAGTAGGTCGGGACTGACCTCCTACGAGCAGTACTTC. This chain uses TRBV27 with TRBJ2-7, with a possible D match to TRBD2 (6 bases). CDR3 size: 15 residues. Germline CDR1 and CDR2: MNHEY and SMNVEV (reference sequence). Trimming took off 5 bases at V and 0 bases at J, with 14 bases between the two ends.